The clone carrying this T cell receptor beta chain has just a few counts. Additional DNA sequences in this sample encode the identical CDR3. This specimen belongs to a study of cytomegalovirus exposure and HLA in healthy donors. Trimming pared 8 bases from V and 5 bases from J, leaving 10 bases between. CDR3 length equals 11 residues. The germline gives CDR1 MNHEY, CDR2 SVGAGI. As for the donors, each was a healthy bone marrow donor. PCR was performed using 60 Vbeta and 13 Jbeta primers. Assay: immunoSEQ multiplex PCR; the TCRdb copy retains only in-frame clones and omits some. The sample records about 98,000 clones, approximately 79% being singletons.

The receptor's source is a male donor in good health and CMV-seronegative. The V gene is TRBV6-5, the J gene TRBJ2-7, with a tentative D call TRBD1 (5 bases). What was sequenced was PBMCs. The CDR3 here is CASSRGDEQYF. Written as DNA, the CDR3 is TGTGCCAGCTCAAGGGGCGACGAGCAGTACTTC.